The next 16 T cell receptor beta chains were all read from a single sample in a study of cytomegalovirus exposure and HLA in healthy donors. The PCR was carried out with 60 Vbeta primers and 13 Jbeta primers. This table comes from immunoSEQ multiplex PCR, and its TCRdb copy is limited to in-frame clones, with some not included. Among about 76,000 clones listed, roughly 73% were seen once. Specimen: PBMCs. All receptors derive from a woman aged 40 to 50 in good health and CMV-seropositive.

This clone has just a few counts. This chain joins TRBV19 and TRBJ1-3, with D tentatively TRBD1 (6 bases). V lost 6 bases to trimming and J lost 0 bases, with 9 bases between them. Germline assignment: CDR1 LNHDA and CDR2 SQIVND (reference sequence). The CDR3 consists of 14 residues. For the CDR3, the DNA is TGTGCCAGTAGCGGACAGAGCTCTGGAAACACCATATATTTT. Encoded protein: CASSGQSSGNTIYF. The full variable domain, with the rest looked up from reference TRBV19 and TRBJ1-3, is DGGITQSPKYLFRKEGQNVTLSCEQNLNHDAMYWYRQDPGQGLRLIYYSQIVNDFQKGDIAEGYSVSREKKESFPLTVTSAQKNPTAFYLCASSGQSSGNTIYFGEGSWLTVV.

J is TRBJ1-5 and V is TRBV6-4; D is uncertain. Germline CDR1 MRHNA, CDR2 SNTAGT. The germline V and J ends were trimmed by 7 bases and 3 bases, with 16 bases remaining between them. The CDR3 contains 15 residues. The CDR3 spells CASNQCNDINQPQHF. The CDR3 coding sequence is TGTGCCAGCAACCAGTGCAACGATATCAATCAGCCCCAGCATTTT.

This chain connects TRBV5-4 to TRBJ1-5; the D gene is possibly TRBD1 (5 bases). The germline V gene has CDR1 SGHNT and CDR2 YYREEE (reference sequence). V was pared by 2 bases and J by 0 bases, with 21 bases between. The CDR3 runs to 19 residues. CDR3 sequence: CASSFQGAVGTYSNQPQHF. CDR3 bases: TGTGCCAGCAGCTTCCAAGGGGCGGTGGGTACTTATAGCAATCAGCCCCAGCATTTT. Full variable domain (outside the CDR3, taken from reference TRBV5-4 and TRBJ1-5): ETGVTQSPTHLIKTRGQQVTLRCSSQSGHNTVSWYQQALGQGPQFIFQYYREEENGRGNFPPRFSGLQFPNYSSELNVNALELDDSALYLCASSFQGAVGTYSNQPQHFGDGTRLSIL.

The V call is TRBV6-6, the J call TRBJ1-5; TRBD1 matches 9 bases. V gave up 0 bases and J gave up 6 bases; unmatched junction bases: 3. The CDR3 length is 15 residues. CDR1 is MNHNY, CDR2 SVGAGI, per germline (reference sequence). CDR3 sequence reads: CASSYSWDRAQPQHF. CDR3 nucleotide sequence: TGTGCCAGCAGTTACTCTTGGGACAGGGCTCAGCCCCAGCATTTT.

Here the CDR3 DNA reads TGTGCCAGCAGCCCCCAAGAGGGCTCACCCCTCCACTTT. Protein: CASSPQEGSPLHF. The chain employs TRBV27 and TRBJ1-6; no clear D. Per germline, CDR1 MNHEY and CDR2 SMNVEV (reference sequence). This CDR3 has 13 residues. V was clipped by 6 bases and J by 10 bases, with 13 bases between them.

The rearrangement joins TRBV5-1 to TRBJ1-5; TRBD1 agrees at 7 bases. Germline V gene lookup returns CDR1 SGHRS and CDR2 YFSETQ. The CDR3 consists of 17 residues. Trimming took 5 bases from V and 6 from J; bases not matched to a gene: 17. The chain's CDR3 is CASSPWPPSQGFQPQHF. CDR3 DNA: TGCGCCAGCAGTCCATGGCCCCCCTCACAGGGGTTTCAGCCCCAGCATTTT. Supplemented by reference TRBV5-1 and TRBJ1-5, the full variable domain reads KAGVTQTPRYLIKTRGQQVTLSCSPISGHRSVSWYQQTPGQGLQFLFEYFSETQRNKGNFPGRFSGRQFSNSRSEMNVSTLELGDSALYLCASSPWPPSQGFQPQHFGDGTRLSIL.

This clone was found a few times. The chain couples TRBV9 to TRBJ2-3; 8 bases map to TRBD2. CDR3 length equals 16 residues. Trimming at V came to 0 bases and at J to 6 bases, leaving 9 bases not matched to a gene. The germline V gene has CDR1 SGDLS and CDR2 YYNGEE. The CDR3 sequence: CASSVAHSGAHDTQYF. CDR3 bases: TGTGCCAGCAGCGTAGCCCATAGCGGGGCCCACGATACGCAGTATTTT. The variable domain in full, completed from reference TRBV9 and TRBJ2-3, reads DSGVTQTPKHLITATGQRVTLRCSPRSGDLSVYWYQQSLDQGLQFLIQYYNGEERAKGNILERFSAQQFPDLHSELNLSSLELGDSALYFCASSVAHSGAHDTQYFGPGTRLTVL.

CDR3 region: CASSSGTGIQTINYGYTF. The CDR3, as DNA: TGCGCCAGCAGCTCGGGGACAGGGATTCAAACCATTAACTATGGCTACACCTTC. The chain couples TRBV5-1 to TRBJ1-2; TRBD1 agrees at 9 bases. The CDR3 runs 18 residues. Germline CDR1 is SGHRS and CDR2 is YFSETQ. J was trimmed by 1 base and V by 3 bases; bases with no gene match: 13.

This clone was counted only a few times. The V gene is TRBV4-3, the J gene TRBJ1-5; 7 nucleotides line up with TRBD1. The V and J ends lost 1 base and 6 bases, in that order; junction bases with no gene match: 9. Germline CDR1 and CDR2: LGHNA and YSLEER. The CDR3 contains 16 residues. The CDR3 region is CASSQGTGRLGQPQHF. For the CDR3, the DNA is TGCGCCAGCAGCCAAGGGACAGGCCGGCTAGGTCAGCCCCAGCATTTT.

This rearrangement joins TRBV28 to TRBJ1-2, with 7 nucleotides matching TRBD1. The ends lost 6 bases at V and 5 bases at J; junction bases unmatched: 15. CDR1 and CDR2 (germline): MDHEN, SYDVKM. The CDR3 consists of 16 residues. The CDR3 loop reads CASSTAKTGSWYGYTF. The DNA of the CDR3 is TGTGCCAGCAGCACTGCGAAGACAGGGTCGTGGTATGGCTACACCTTC.

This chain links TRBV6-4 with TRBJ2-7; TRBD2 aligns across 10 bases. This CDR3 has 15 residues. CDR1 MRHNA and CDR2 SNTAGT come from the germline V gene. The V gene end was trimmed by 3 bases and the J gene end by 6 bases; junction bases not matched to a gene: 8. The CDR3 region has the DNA TGTGCCAGCAGTGAAAGGCTAGCGGGAGCCACCGAGCAGTACTTC. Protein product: CASSERLAGATEQYF.

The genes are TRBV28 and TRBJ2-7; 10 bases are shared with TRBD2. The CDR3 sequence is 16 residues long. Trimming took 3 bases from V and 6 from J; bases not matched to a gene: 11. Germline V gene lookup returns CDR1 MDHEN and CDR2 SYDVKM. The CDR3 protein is CASSFPQTSGNGEQYF. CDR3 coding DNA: TGTGCCAGCAGTTTCCCCCAAACTAGCGGGAACGGCGAGCAGTACTTC.

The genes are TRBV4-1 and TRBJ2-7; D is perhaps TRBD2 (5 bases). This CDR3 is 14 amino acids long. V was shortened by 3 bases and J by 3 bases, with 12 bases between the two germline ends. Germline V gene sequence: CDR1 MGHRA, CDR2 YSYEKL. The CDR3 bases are TGCGCCAGCAGCCAGACTATGGAAGGCTACGAGCAGTACTTC. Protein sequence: CASSQTMEGYEQYF.

CDR3 coding DNA: TGTGCCATCTCTGAGTACTCACGAGAGACCCAGTACTTC. This translates into CAISEYSRETQYF. The chain joins TRBV10-3 to TRBJ2-5; D gene ambiguous. The germline gives CDR1 ENHRY, CDR2 SYGVKD. V lost 8 bases to trimming and J lost 4 bases, with 14 bases between them. The CDR3 runs 13 residues.

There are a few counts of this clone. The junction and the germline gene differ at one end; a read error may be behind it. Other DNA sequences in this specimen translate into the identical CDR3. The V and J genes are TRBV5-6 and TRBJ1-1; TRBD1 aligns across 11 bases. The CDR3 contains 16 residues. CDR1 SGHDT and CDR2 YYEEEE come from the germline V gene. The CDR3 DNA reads TGTGTCAGCAGCTTGTTCGGGACAGGGGGTAACACTGAAGCTTTTTTT. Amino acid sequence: CVSSLFGTGGNTEAFF.

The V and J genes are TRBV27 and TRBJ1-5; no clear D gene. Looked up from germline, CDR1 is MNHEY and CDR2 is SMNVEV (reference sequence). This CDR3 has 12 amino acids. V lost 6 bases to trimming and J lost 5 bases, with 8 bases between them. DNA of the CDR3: TGTGCCAGCAGGCAGCGGGATCAGCCCCAGCATTTT. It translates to CASRQRDQPQHF.